This T cell receptor beta chain was recovered during a study of Ad26.COV2.S vaccination and SARS-CoV-2 variants. Here immunoSEQ multiplex PCR was the method, and the copy in TCRdb shows in-frame clones only, minus some. This table has over 110,000 clones, roughly 85% appearing once. Germline values: CDR1 SNHLY, CDR2 FYNNEI. V was clipped by 7 bases and J by 0 bases; unmatched bases: 3. The CDR3 consists of 14 residues. Sample: peripheral blood, taken after recovery from COVID-19. The chain uses TRBV2 and TRBJ2-1, with 7 positions matching TRBD2. This receptor was identified in a human donor who had recovered from COVID-19. CDR3 in DNA: TGTGCCAGCAAAGCGGGGAGCTCCTACAATGAGCAGTTCTTC. Encoded protein: CASKAGSSYNEQFF.